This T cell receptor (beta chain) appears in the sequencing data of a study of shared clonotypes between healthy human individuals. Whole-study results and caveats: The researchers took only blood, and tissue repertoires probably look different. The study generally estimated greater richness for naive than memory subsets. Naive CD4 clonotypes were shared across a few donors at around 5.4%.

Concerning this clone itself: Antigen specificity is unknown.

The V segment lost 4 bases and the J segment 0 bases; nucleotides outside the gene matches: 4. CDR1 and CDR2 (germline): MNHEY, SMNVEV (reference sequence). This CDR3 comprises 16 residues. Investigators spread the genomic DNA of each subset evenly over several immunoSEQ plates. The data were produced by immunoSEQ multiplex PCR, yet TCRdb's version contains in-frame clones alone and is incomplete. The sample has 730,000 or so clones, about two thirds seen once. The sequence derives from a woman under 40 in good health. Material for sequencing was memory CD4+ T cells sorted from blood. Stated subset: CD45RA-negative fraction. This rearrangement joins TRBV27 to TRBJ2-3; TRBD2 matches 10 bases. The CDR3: CASSSLGLASTDTQYF. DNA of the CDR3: TGTGCCAGCAGTTCCCTGGGACTAGCGAGCACAGATACGCAGTATTTT.